This TCR beta chain was obtained from a study of T cells in Graves' hyperthyroidism and ophthalmopathy (dated by TCRdb to the late 2010s). Broadly, across the study: Peripheral blood samples were taken at the time of initial diagnosis, prior to any treatment. According to the paper, TCR Vbeta CDR3 sequencing was carried out on about 140 peripheral blood samples, which came from around 43 ophthalmopathy, fewer than 80 hyperthyroidism and roughly 17 progressor patients. Thyroid tissue and blood T-cell repertoires from about six Graves' hyperthyroidism patients were also compared in the study. Once sampling was done, hyperthyroidism patients were given methimazole at a starting dose of 30 mg daily, whereas ophthalmopathy patients were given high-dose intravenous methylprednisolone. A discovery cohort of approximately 100 patients, 43 with Graves' ophthalmopathy and about 58 with stable Graves' hyperthyroidism, was used to find distinguishing TCR V-J signatures. For training and testing, the approximately 97 patients in the discovery cohort were randomly divided in a 7:3 ratio. Prospective prediction of ophthalmopathy was tested in an independent validation cohort consisting of some 19 hyperthyroidism patients and more than 15 patients who later progressed to ophthalmopathy.

The research as a whole found: Ophthalmopathy was separated from stable hyperthyroidism by a 13 V-J signature model, with 85% to 90% sensitivity and about 81% specificity obtained in cross-validation and 80%/75% obtained in testing. No statistical method was used to fix the sample size in advance, and group allocation was not hidden from the investigators. In validation, the model predicted progression to ophthalmopathy a median of about 5.9 months before onset, with around 70% sensitivity and about 72% specificity. Most expanded thyroid clonotypes (frequency above 0.001) were also found in blood, which suggests that blood repertoires may mirror thyroid immune responses.

Amplification of TCR beta CDR3 regions was carried out from RNA transcripts. The first round of RT-PCR for the TCR CDR3 was performed with the HTBI primer set and the Qiagen OneStep RT-PCR kit. A second multiplex PCR round built the libraries, followed by size selection and purification. Paired-end sequencing of the libraries was performed with 100 bp reads on an Illumina HiSeq2000. The original pipeline was this. SOAPnuke was used to process the raw data, throwing out any read that contained adapters or uncalled bases, had a mean Phred below 15, or lacked an exact constant-primer or identifier match. COPE v1.2.5 was used to merge high-quality paired reads, and clonotypes were defined as unique nucleotide sequences. Clonotypes were aligned to IMGT TRBV, TRBD and TRBJ reference segments using MiTCR v1.1. Only V-J combinations with frequency above 0.0001, covering 99% to 99.2% of repertoires, were analysed. A TCS score was defined as the ratio between F50 (clonal expansion) and ExV (chaos), using BLOSUM62-based TCRdist between CDR3 peptides within each V-J. Welch's t-statistics and random forest reduced some 510 V-J features to about 12, which were used in a naive Bayes classifier (R e1071). Using fastp at Q25 and MiXCR, TCRdb reprocessed the public reads and kept productive beta chains. Rows with a matching CDR3 protein are joined into one entry that keeps the most common DNA and genes. TCRdb, not the original authors, processed these V and J calls. Present in this sample are over 300,000 distinct CDR3 sequences, about 13% of which were seen just once. About a third of the sample is in the top ten clones.

Moderately to severely active disease, a Clinical Activity Score of at least 3, a NOSPECS grade of at least 4, and a duration under 3 months were present in ophthalmopathy patients. The study excluded patients with uncontrolled infections, other autoimmune diseases, pregnancy or lactation. Diagnoses were based on clinical symptoms, serum thyroxine and TRAb, thyroid ultrasound and orbital computed tomography. PBMCs were isolated from about 10 ml of fresh peripheral blood by Ficoll-Paque density gradient centrifugation. Total RNA was extracted using Trizol reagent, and RNA quality was assessed on an Agilent 2100 Bioanalyzer. This clonotype was observed at least ten times. The clone's antigen remains unknown. No base quality information exists; no much larger clone differs at one position. In the germline V gene, CDR1 corresponds to KGHDR and CDR2 to SFDVKD. V is cut back by 3 bases and J by 4 bases, with 5 bases in the junction unmatched. Taken from cysteine to phenylalanine, the CDR3 has 15 residues. Of all the DNA, just the CDR3 is kept, 45 bases in frame from base 1.

What was sequenced was blood. This TCR came from a woman in her 40s with Graves' ophthalmopathy. The V and J segments used are TRBV24-1 and TRBJ1-2, and TRBD1 matches 9 of the central bases. The CDR3 region has the sequence CATSDPSTGGYGYTF. In nucleotide form, the sequence is TGTGCCACCAGTGATCCATCGACAGGGGGCTATGGCTACACCTTC.